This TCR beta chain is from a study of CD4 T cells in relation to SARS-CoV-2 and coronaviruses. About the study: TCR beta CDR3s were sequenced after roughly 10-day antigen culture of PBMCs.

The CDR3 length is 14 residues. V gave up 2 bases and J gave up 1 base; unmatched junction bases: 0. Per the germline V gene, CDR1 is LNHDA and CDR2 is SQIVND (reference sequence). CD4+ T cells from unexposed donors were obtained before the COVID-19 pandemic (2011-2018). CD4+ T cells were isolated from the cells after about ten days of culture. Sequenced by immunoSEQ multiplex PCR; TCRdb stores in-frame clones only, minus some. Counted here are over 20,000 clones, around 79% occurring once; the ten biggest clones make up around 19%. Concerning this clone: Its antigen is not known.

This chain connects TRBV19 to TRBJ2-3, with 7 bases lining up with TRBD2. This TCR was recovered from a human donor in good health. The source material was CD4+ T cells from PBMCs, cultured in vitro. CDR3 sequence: CASSITSGTDTQYF. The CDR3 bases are TGTGCCAGTAGTATAACTAGCGGCACAGATACGCAGTATTTT.